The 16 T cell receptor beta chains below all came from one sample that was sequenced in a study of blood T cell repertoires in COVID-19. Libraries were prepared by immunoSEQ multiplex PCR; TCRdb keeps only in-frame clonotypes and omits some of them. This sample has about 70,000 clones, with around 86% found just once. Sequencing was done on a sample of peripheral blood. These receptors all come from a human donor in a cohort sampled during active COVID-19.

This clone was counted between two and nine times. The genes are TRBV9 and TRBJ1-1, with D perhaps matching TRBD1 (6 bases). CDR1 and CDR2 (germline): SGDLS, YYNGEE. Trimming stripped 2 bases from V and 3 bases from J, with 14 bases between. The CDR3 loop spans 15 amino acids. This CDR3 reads CASSVSSHRDTEAFF. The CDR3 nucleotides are TGTGCCAGCAGCGTTTCGTCCCACAGGGACACTGAAGCTTTCTTT.

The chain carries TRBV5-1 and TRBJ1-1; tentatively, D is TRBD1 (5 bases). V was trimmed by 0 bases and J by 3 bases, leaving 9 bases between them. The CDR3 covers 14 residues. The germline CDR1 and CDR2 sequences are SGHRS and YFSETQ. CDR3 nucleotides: TGCGCCAGCAGCTTGGGAGCAGGGTACACTGAAGCTTTCTTT. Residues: CASSLGAGYTEAFF.

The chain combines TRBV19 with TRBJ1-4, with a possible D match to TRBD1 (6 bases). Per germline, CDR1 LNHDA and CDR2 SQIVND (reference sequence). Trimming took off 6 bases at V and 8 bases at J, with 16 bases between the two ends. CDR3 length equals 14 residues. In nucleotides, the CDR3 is TGTGCCAGTAGAGAGCCAGGGGTAGGGGAAAAACTGTTTTTT. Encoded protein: CASREPGVGEKLFF.

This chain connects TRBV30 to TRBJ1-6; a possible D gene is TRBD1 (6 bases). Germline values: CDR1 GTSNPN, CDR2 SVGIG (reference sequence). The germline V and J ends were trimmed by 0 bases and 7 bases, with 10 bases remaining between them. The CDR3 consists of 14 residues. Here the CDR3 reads CAWSVRDKNSPLHF. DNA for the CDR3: TGTGCCTGGAGTGTCCGGGACAAGAATTCACCCCTCCACTTT.

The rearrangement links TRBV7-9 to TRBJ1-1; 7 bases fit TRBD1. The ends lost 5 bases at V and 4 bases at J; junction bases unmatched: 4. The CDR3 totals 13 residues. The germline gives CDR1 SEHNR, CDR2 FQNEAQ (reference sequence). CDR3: CASSPTGTTEAFF. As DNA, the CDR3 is TGTGCCAGCAGCCCGACAGGGACCACTGAAGCTTTCTTT.

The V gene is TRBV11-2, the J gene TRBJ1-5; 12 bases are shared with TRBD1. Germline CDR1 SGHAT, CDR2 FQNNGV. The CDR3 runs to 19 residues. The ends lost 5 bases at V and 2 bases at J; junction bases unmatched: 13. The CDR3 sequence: CASSTSPGTGGSGNQPQHF. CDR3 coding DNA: TGTGCCAGCAGCACCTCACCCGGGACAGGGGGCTCGGGCAATCAGCCCCAGCATTTT.

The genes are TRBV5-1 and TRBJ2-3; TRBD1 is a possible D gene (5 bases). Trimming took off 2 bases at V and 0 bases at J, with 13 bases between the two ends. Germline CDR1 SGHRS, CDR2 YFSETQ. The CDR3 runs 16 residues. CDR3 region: CASSFRQSDSTDTQYF. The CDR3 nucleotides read TGCGCCAGCAGCTTTCGACAGTCCGATAGCACAGATACGCAGTATTTT.

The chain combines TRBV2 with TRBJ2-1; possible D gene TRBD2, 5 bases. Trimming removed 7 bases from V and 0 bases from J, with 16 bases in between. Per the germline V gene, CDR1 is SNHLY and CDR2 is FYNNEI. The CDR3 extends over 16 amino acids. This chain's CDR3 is CASIGQGLSSYNEQFF. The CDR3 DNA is TGTGCCAGCATAGGCCAAGGACTGAGCTCCTACAATGAGCAGTTCTTC. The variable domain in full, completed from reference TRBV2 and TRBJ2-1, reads EPEVTQTPSHQVTQMGQEVILRCVPISNHLYFYWYRQILGQKVEFLVSFYNNEISEKSEIFDDQFSVERPDGSNFTLKIRSTKLEDSAMYFCASIGQGLSSYNEQFFGPGTRLTVL.

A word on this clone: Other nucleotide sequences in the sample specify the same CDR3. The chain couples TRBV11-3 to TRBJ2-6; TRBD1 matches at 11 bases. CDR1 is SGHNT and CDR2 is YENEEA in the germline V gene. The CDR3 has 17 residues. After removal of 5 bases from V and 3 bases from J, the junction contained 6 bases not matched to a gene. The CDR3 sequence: CASSLGTGGGGANVLTF. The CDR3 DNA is TGTGCCAGCAGCCTAGGGACAGGGGGTGGTGGGGCCAACGTCCTGACTTTC.

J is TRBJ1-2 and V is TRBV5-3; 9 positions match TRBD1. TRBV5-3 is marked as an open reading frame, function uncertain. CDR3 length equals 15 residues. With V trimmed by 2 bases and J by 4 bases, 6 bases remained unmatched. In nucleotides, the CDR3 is TGTGCCAGAAGCTTAGGGACAGGGATCGCCTATGGCTACACCTTC. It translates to CARSLGTGIAYGYTF.

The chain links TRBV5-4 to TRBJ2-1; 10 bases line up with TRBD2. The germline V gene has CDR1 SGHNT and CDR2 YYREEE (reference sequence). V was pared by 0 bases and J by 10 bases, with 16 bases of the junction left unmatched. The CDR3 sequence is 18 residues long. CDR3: CASSLGSGGGPPTKEQFF. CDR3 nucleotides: TGTGCCAGCAGCTTGGGGAGCGGGGGGGGCCCTCCGACTAAAGAGCAGTTCTTC.

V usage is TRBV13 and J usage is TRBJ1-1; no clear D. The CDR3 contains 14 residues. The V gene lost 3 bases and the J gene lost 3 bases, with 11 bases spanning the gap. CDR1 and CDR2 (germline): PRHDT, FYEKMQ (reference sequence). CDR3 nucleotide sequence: TGTGCCAGCAGCTTCGGAGGGCGGTACACTGAAGCTTTCTTT. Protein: CASSFGGRYTEAFF. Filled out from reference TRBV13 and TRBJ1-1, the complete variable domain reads AAGVIQSPRHLIKEKRETATLKCYPIPRHDTVYWYQQGPGQDPQFLISFYEKMQSDKGSIPDRFSAQQFSDYHSELNMSSLELGDSALYFCASSFGGRYTEAFFGQGTRLTVV.

This chain's CDR3 is CASSVLGGVDTQYF. The CDR3 DNA reads as TGTGCCAGCAGCGTCCTCGGGGGGGTCGATACGCAGTATTTT. The V call is TRBV9, the J call TRBJ2-3; TRBD2 matches at 8 bases. The junction had 5 bases not matched to a gene; V was cut back by 2 bases and J by 6 bases. Germline-derived CDR1 and CDR2 are SGDLS and YYNGEE. The CDR3 consists of 14 residues. Looking up the rest from reference TRBV9 and TRBJ2-3 gives the full variable domain: DSGVTQTPKHLITATGQRVTLRCSPRSGDLSVYWYQQSLDQGLQFLIQYYNGEERAKGNILERFSAQQFPDLHSELNLSSLELGDSALYFCASSVLGGVDTQYFGPGTRLTVL.

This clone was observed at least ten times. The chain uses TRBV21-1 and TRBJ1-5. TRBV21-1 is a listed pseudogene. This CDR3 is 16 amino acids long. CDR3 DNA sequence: TGTGCCAGCAGCAAAGTTTTTTTTACGGGGAATCAGCCCCAGCATTTT. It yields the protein CASSKVFFTGNQPQHF.

CDR3 region: CASSMGQGSTDTQYF. The CDR3 coding sequence is TGTGCCAGCAGCATGGGACAGGGAAGCACAGATACGCAGTATTTT. The chain combines TRBV5-8 with TRBJ2-3; 9 bases match TRBD1. The CDR3 covers 15 residues. The junction had 3 bases not matched to a gene; V was cut back by 4 bases and J by 0 bases. Per germline, CDR1 SGHTS and CDR2 YDEGEE.

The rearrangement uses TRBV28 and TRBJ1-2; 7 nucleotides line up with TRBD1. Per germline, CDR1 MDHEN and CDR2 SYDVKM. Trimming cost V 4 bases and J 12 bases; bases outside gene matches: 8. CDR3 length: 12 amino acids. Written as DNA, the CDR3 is TGTGCCAGCAGTTGGGTACGACAGGGACACACCTTC. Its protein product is CASSWVRQGHTF.